The 4 T cell receptor beta chains presented below share a single source sample, sequenced in a study of shared clonotypes between healthy human individuals. Naive CD8 cells lacked CD45RO, underwent positive selection for CCR7 and left out terminally differentiated effector memory CD45RA+ cells. Sequenced by immunoSEQ multiplex PCR; TCRdb stores in-frame clones only, minus some. This sample carries roughly 2.1 million clones, roughly 91% of them seen once, and the ten largest clones take more than 1.5%. The specimen was naive CD8+ T cells from PBMCs. These receptor sequences come from a young man in good health. Some clones in this sample may be carry-over from other donors' samples.

This chain uses TRBV23-1 with TRBJ1-2, with D unresolved. TRBV23-1 is an ORF, and what it does is uncertain. The CDR3 extends over 14 amino acids. Trimming stripped 0 bases from V and 4 bases from J, with 9 bases between. The CDR3 bases are TGCGCCAGCAGTCAATCGAGCCAGATCTATGGCTACACCTTC. This codes for CASSQSSQIYGYTF.

The gene calls are TRBV27 and TRBJ1-1; 12 positions match TRBD1. CDR3 length: 18 amino acids. Per germline, CDR1 MNHEY and CDR2 SMNVEV (reference sequence). Trimming took 3 bases from V and 0 from J; bases not matched to a gene: 8. CDR3 protein: CASSFLRDRGLMNTEAFF. The CDR3 coding sequence is TGTGCCAGCAGTTTTCTCCGGGACAGGGGGCTTATGAACACTGAAGCTTTCTTT.

A note on this clone: This sample also contains other DNA sequences that code for the same CDR3. The chain has TRBV4-3 and TRBJ2-7, with unresolved D. Trimming left V 0 bases short and J 3 bases short, with 6 bases between. CDR1 is LGHNA, CDR2 YSLEER, per germline. This CDR3 is 13 amino acids long. CDR3 region: CASSQEPGYEQYF. The DNA of the CDR3 is TGCGCCAGCAGCCAAGAACCCGGCTACGAGCAGTACTTC.

The V gene is TRBV4-1, the J gene TRBJ2-7; D is possibly TRBD1 (6 bases). Germline CDR1 MGHRA, CDR2 YSYEKL. This CDR3 has 14 amino acids. With 4 bases removed from V and 0 bases from J, the gap between germline ends came to 10 bases. Written as DNA, the CDR3 is TGCGCCAGCAGCCTGCAGGGGAGCTCCTACGAGCAGTACTTC. This codes for CASSLQGSSYEQYF.